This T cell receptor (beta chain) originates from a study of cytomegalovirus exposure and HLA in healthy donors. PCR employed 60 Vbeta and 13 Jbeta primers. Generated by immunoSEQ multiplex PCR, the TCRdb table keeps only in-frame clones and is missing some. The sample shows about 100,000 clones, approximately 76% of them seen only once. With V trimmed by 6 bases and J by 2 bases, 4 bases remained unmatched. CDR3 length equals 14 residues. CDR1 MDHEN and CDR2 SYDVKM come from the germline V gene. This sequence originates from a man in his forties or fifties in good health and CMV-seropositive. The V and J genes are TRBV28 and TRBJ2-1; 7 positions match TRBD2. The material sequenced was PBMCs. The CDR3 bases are TGTGCCAGCAGCGGCGGGAGACCCTACAATGAGCAGTTCTTC. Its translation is CASSGGRPYNEQFF.